The T cell receptor beta chain described here comes from a study of T cell responses to AZD1222 COVID-19 vaccine. Repertoires were generated with immunoSEQ multiplex PCR, while TCRdb's copy carries only in-frame clones and drops some. This sample yields 110,000 or so clones, of which 75% to 90% are seen a single time; roughly 7% belongs to the top ten. V lost 0 bases, J lost 2 bases, and 8 bases lay in between. From germline, CDR1 is SGHAT and CDR2 FQNNGV. The CDR3 has 16 amino acids. This clonotype originated in an adult who received the AZD1222 COVID-19 vaccine. Sequencing was performed on peripheral blood, taken 28 days after the second AZD1222 dose. The chain combines TRBV11-2 with TRBJ2-6; tentative D call: TRBD1 (5 bases). The CDR3 sequence is CASSLDRAAGANVLTF. For the CDR3, the DNA is TGTGCCAGCAGCTTAGACAGGGCTGCTGGGGCCAACGTCCTGACTTTC. The full variable domain, rest sourced from reference TRBV11-2 and TRBJ2-6, is EAGVAQSPRYKIIEKRQSVAFWCNPISGHATLYWYQQILGQGPKLLIQFQNNGVVDDSQLPKDRFSAERLKGVDSTLKIQPAKLEDSAVYLCASSLDRAAGANVLTFGAGSRLTVL.